This TCR beta chain was sequenced for a study of cytomegalovirus exposure and HLA in healthy donors. Overall study: Early released data had 65 million to 100 million unique TCRs, all coming from HLA-typed donors.

Concerning this clone itself: The antigen is unknown.

Broader study findings: Indistinguishability led to the exclusion of some V segments, TRBV6-2 and TRBV6-3 included.

PCR involved 60 Vbeta and 13 Jbeta primers. Using immunoSEQ multiplex PCR, the repertoire was profiled, and TCRdb retains in-frame clones only, with some absent. The table has more than 95,000 clones, about a tenth seen once. Germline V gene sequence: CDR1 LNHNV, CDR2 YYDKDF (reference sequence). The CDR3 length is 15 residues. What was sequenced was PBMCs. The receptor was isolated from a man aged 35-49 years in good health and CMV-seropositive. The chain combines TRBV15 with TRBJ2-5, with 8 bases fitting TRBD1. The closer fit of TRBJ2-7 to the DNA end suggests the J call may be wrong. Here the CDR3 DNA reads TGTGCCACCAGCACCCGGGACAGGAGAGTCTACGAGCAGTACTTC. It specifies CATSTRDRRVYEQYF.